This T cell receptor beta chain derives from a study of Ad26.COV2.S vaccination and SARS-CoV-2 variants. Study context: Ad26.COV2.S given intramuscularly, once or twice 56 days apart.

The ends lost 3 bases at V and 3 bases at J; junction bases unmatched: 7. CDR1 and CDR2 from the germline V gene are SGDLS and YYNGEE. The length of the CDR3 is 15 residues. The treatment: some 20 received Ad26.COV2.S at low or high dose, single or two shots; about 5 received placebo; per-sample allocation not given. Specimens were obtained on day 63 following the first vaccine or placebo injection. The method was immunoSEQ multiplex PCR; TCRdb's version includes in-frame clones alone and lacks a portion of them. The sample includes about 350,000 clones, around 88% seen only once; the top ten take just under 5%.

The receptor was derived from a person between 18 and 65 years old who received the Ad26.COV2.S COVID-19 vaccine or a placebo. The sample in question was peripheral blood, obtained in a trial of Ad26.COV2.S vaccine versus placebo. The chain couples TRBV9 to TRBJ2-7; 9 nucleotides agree with TRBD1. This CDR3 reads CASSAYRGRYYEQYF. The DNA for the CDR3 is TGTGCCAGCAGCGCCTACAGGGGGCGTTACTACGAGCAGTACTTC. The full variable domain, its missing parts supplied by reference TRBV9 and TRBJ2-7, is DSGVTQTPKHLITATGQRVTLRCSPRSGDLSVYWYQQSLDQGLQFLIQYYNGEERAKGNILERFSAQQFPDLHSELNLSSLELGDSALYFCASSAYRGRYYEQYFGPGTRLTVT.